This T cell receptor beta chain was found in a study of T cell changes during pregnancy in multiple sclerosis. This clone was detected a few times. Clones were read by immunoSEQ multiplex PCR, and TCRdb kept only the in-frame ones, dropping some. The sample records about 79,000 clones, around nine tenths being singletons. Losses at the gene ends were 0 bases for V and 9 bases for J; bases not matched to a gene: 6. CDR3 length: 16 residues. Germline lookup yields CDR1 LGHNA and CDR2 YNFKEQ. The gene calls are TRBV4-2 and TRBJ1-6; 9 bases line up with TRBD1. This clonotype was obtained from a female donor with multiple sclerosis, enrolled in a pregnancy study. Sequencing used CD4+ T cells from peripheral blood mononuclear cells, obtained in the second trimester of pregnancy. The CDR3 coding sequence is TGTGCCAGCAGCCAAGATTCCCCGGACAGGGGTTCACCCCTCCACTTT. Translated, it gives CASSQDSPDRGSPLHF.